This T cell receptor (beta chain) was retrieved from a study of T cells in localized non-small cell lung cancer. Sequencing used immunoSEQ multiplex PCR; TCRdb keeps in-frame clones, though not all of them. The sample consists of approximately 49,000 clones, approximately 80% of them appearing once. The CDR3 is 16 residues long. J was trimmed by 5 bases and V by 0 bases; bases with no gene match: 3. Germline lookup yields CDR1 MNHEY and CDR2 SVGAGI. The source of this sequence is a man aged 40-75 years with stage I squamous cell lung carcinoma. Specimen: peripheral blood, collected before any cancer treatment. The J gene is TRBJ2-1, the V gene TRBV6-5, with 11 bases matching TRBD2. CDR3 nucleotide sequence: TGTGCCAGCAGTTACTCGAGTAGCGGGGGGGACAATGAGCAGTTCTTC. Translation: CASSYSSSGGDNEQFF.